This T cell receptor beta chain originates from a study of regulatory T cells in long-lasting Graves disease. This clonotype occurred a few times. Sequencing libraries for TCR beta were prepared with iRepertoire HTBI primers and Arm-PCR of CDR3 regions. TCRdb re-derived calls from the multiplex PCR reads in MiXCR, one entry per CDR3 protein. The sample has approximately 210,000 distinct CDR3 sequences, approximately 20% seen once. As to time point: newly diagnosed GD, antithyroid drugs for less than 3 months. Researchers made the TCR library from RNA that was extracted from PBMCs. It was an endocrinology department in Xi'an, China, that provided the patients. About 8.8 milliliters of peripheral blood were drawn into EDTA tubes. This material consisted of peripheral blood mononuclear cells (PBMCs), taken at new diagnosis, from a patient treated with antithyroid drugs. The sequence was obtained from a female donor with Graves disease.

CDR3 coding DNA: TGTGCCAGCAGTGGGACAGGCGAGCAGTACTTC. As protein: CASSGTGEQYF. The chain has TRBV2 and TRBJ2-7, with 7 bases fitting TRBD1. The CDR3 contains 11 residues. J was trimmed by 6 bases and V by 4 bases; bases with no gene match: 0. CDR1 SNHLY and CDR2 FYNNEI come from the germline V gene.